This entry concerns a single T cell receptor beta chain. Its antigen is still unknown. No much larger clone exists at a distance of one base, and base qualities are not known. The germline V gene (reference sequence) sets CDR1 to SEHNR and CDR2 to FQNEAQ. The CDR3 goes from the cysteine to the phenylalanine over 14 residues. Only the CDR3 DNA is retained, 42 bases long and in frame from the first base. A distance of 13 bases separates the germline ends of V and J, which lose 4 bases and 4 bases respectively. The entry originates in a study of OX40 agonist ivuxolimab in advanced cancers. For the wider study: Ivuxolimab was a fully human IgG2 agonistic monoclonal antibody targeting the costimulatory receptor OX40 (CD134). Intravenous ivuxolimab was administered to patients every 2 weeks at six dose levels: 0.01, 0.1, 0.3, 1.5, 3 and 10 mg/kg. Among the 52 dose-escalation patients, approximately 20 had hepatocellular carcinoma, roughly 15 melanoma, 9 renal cell carcinoma and 9 head and neck cancer. In the dose-escalation cohort, 65% to 90% of patients were male, and the mean age was roughly 60 years, with a range of about 23 to 85. Prior anti-PD-1, anti-PD-L1 or anti-CTLA-4 therapy was permitted, and checkpoint inhibitors had been received by roughly 40% of dose-escalation patients. Partial responses occurred in three dose-escalation patients: two with cutaneous melanoma and one with hepatocellular carcinoma. Peripheral TCRbeta sequencing was intended to test whether TCR sequence diversity was altered and clonal T-cell expansion was caused by ivuxolimab. The paper covers the monotherapy dose-escalation part of the phase I ivuxolimab trial, which included N of about 50 patients. Overall study outcomes, separate from this receptor: On average, CD8+ T cells showed more expanded clones than CD4+ T cells after ivuxolimab. Partial responders in the 0.1-3.0 mg/kg groups had among the lowest normalized peripheral clonal expansion, especially among CD8+ T cells. At doses of 0.1 to 3.0 mg/kg, clonal expansion of both CD4+ and CD8+ T cells in blood was seen between baseline and week 6. Which antigens the clonally expanded peripheral T cells were specific for was not determined. Low levels of normalized T-cell clonal expansion were also seen in some patients who did not respond.

Patients with a history of autoimmune disease or receiving systemic immunosuppression were excluded from the trial. Peripheral blood for TCR sequencing was drawn from every dose cohort at baseline, at cycle 4 day 1 and at cycle 7 day 1. Samples were obtained from an open-label, multicenter, first-in-human phase I dose-escalation trial of ivuxolimab. Adults with locally advanced or metastatic melanoma, renal cell, hepatocellular, or head and neck squamous cell carcinoma were enrolled in the trial. CD4+ and CD8+ T cells were sorted separately from peripheral blood before TCR sequencing. Genomic DNA was isolated from the sorted cells so that the TCRbeta CDR3 region could be sequenced. TCRbeta CDR3 regions were sequenced using the immunoSEQ Assay. TCRdb took this table from immuneACCESS and kept in-frame rearrangements with V and J called. Such tables lack part of the clones; where checked against another copy, unresolved V genes explain under half of the gap, and the rest is unexplained. The sample yields about 58,000 clones; nearly 90% were counted once. The top ten hold 9% to 15% of the sample.

The TCR originated in an adult with an advanced solid tumor such as melanoma, head and neck, liver or kidney cancer. The starting material was CD4+ or CD8+ T cells sorted from blood, obtained in a trial of the OX40 agonist ivuxolimab. The chain is encoded by TRBV7-9 joined to TRBJ1-2; the D gene remains uncertain. The CDR3 reads CASSSQPRSYGYTF. The bases read TGTGCCAGCAGCTCACAGCCCCGGAGCTATGGCTACACCTTC.